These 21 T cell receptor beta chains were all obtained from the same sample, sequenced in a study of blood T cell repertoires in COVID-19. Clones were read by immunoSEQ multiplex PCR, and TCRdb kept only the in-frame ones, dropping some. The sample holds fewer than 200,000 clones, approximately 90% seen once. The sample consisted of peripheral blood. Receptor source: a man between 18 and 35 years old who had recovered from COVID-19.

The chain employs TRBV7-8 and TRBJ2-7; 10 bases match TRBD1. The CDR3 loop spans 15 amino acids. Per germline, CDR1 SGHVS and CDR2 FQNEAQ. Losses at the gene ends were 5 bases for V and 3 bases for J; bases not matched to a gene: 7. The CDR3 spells CASSGGTGADYEQYF. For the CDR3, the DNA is TGTGCCAGCAGCGGGGGGACAGGGGCGGACTACGAGCAGTACTTC.

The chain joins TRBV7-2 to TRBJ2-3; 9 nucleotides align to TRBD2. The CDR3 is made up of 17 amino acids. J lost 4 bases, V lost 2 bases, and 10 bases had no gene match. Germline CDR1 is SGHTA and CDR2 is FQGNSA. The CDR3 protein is CASSLRLAGEGADTQYF. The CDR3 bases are TGTGCCAGCAGCTTAAGGTTAGCGGGAGAAGGTGCAGATACGCAGTATTTT.

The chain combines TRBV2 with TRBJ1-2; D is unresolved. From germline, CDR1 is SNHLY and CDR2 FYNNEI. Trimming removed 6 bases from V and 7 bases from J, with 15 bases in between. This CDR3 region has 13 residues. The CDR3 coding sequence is TGTGCCAGCAGGATAGGACTCGAGGGTGGCTACACCTTC. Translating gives CASRIGLEGGYTF.

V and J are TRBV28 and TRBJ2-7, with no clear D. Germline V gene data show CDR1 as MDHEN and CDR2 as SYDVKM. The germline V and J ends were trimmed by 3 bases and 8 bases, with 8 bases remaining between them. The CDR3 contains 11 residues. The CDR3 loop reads CASSFGPQQYF. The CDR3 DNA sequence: TGTGCCAGCAGTTTTGGGCCTCAGCAGTACTTC.

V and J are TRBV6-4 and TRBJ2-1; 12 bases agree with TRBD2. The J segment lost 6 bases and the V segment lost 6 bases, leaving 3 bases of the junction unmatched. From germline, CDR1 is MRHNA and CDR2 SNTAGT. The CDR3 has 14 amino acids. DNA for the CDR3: TGTGCCAGCAGCGGACTAGCGGGAAGCAATGAGCAGTTCTTC. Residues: CASSGLAGSNEQFF.

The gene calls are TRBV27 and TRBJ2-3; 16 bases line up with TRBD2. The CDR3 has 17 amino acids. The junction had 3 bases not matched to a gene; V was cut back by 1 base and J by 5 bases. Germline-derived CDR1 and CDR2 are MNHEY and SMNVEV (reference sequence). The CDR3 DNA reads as TGTGCCAGCAGTTTATGGGGACTAGCGGGAGGGGGAGATACGCAGTATTTT. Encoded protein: CASSLWGLAGGGDTQYF.

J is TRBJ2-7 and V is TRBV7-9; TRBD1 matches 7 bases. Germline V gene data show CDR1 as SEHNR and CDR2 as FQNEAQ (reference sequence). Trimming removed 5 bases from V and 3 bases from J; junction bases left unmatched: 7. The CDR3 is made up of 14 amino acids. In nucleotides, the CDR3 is TGTGCCAGCAGCATCGACAGGGAACTCTACGAGCAGTACTTC. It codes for CASSIDRELYEQYF.

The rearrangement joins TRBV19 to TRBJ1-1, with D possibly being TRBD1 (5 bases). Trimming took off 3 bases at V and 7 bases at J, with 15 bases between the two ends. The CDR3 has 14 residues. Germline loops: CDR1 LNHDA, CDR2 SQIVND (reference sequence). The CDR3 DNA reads TGTGCCAGTAGTATTTCCGACAGTTTGGTTGAAGCTTTCTTT. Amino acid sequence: CASSISDSLVEAFF.

As DNA, the CDR3 is TGTGCCAGCGGTTACAGGGGGATGAACACTGAAGCTTTCTTT. It specifies CASGYRGMNTEAFF. The chain couples TRBV2 to TRBJ1-1; 8 positions agree with TRBD1. This CDR3 spans 14 amino acids. The J segment lost 0 bases and the V segment lost 8 bases, leaving 5 bases of the junction unmatched. Per the germline V gene, CDR1 is SNHLY and CDR2 is FYNNEI.

The CDR3 loop reads CASSFAESRKLYSNQPQHF. The CDR3, as DNA: TGTGCCAGCAGTTTCGCCGAATCGAGGAAGCTTTATAGCAATCAGCCCCAGCATTTT. The chain combines TRBV6-2 or TRBV6-3 with TRBJ1-5; D not certain. V lost 4 bases and J lost 0, with 22 bases in between. The CDR3 is made up of 19 amino acids. The germline gives CDR1 MNHEY, CDR2 SVGEGT.

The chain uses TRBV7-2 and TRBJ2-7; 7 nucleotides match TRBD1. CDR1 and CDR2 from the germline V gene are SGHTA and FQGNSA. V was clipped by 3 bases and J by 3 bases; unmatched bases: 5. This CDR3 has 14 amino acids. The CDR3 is CASSFSQGNYEQYF. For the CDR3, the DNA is TGTGCCAGCAGCTTCTCACAGGGGAACTACGAGCAGTACTTC.

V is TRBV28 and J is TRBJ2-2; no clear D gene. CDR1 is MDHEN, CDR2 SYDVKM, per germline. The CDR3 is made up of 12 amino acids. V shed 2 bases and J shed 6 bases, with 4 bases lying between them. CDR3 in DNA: TGTGCCAGCAGTTTAGAGGCCGGGGAGCTGTTTTTT. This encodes CASSLEAGELFF. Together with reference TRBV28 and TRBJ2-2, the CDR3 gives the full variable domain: DVKVTQSSRYLVKRTGEKVFLECVQDMDHENMFWYRQDPGLGLRLIYFSYDVKMKEKGDIPEGYSVSREKKERFSLILESASTNQTSMYLCASSLEAGELFFGEGSRLTVL.

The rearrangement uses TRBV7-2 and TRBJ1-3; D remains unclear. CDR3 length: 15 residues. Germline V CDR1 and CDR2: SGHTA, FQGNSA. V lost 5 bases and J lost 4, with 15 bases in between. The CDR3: CASSPRRASGNTIYF. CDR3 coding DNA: TGTGCCAGCAGCCCTCGGAGGGCTTCGGGAAACACCATATATTTT.

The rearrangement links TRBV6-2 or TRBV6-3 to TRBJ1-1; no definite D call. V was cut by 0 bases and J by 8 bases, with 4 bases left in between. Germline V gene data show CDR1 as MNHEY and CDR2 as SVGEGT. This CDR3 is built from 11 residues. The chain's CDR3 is CASSYSSEAFF. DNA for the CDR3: TGTGCCAGCAGTTACTCCTCGGAAGCTTTCTTT.

CDR3 nucleotide sequence: TGTGCCAGCAGCTTCACTAGCGGGGTTGAGCAGTTCTTC. Translating gives CASSFTSGVEQFF. The V call is TRBV11-2, the J call TRBJ2-1, with 10 bases that match TRBD2. The CDR3 is made up of 13 amino acids. V was clipped by 3 bases and J by 9 bases; unmatched bases: 2. Germline assignment: CDR1 SGHAT and CDR2 FQNNGV.

The CDR3 sequence is CASTLGQGRPDTQYF. As DNA, the CDR3 is TGTGCCAGTACCCTGGGACAGGGGAGGCCAGATACGCAGTATTTT. The V gene is TRBV19, the J gene TRBJ2-3, with 10 bases identical to TRBD1. There are 15 residues in the CDR3. Trimming cost V 7 bases and J 4 bases; bases outside gene matches: 8. Germline CDR1 LNHDA, CDR2 SQIVND (reference sequence).

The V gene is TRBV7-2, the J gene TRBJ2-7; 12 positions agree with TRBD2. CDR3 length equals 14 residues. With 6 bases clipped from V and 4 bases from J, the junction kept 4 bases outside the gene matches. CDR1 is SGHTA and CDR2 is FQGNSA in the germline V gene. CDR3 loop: CASRELAGGYEQYF. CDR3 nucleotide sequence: TGTGCCAGCAGGGAACTAGCGGGAGGTTACGAGCAGTACTTC.

CDR3 sequence reads: CASSLRQGSNQPQHF. For the CDR3, the DNA is TGTGCCAGCAGTTTACGACAGGGTAGCAATCAGCCCCAGCATTTT. The chain couples TRBV28 to TRBJ1-5, with 7 bases identical to TRBD1. Losses at the gene ends were 2 bases for V and 0 bases for J; bases not matched to a gene: 1. The CDR3 contains 15 residues. Germline CDR1 reads MDHEN; CDR2 reads SYDVKM. The variable domain in full, with the rest retrieved from reference TRBV28 and TRBJ1-5, is DVKVTQSSRYLVKRTGEKVFLECVQDMDHENMFWYRQDPGLGLRLIYFSYDVKMKEKGDIPEGYSVSREKKERFSLILESASTNQTSMYLCASSLRQGSNQPQHFGDGTRLSIL.

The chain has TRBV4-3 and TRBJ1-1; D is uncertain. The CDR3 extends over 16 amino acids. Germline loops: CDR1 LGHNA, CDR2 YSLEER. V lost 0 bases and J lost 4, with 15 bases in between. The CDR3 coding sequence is TGCGCCAGCAGCCAAGATCGCCGGGGATTGGTCACTGAAGCTTTCTTT. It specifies CASSQDRRGLVTEAFF.

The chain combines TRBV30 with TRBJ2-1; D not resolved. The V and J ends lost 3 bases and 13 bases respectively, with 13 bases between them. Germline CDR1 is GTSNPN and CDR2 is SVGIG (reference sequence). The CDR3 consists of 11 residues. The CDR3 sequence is CAWSVPGLQFF. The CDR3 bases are TGTGCCTGGAGCGTCCCGGGTCTTCAGTTCTTC. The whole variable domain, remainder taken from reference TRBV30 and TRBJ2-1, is SQTIHQWPATLVQPVGSPLSLECTVEGTSNPNLYWYRQAAGRGLQLLFYSVGIGQISSEVPQNLSASRPQDRQFILSSKKLLLSDSGFYLCAWSVPGLQFFGPGTRLTVL.

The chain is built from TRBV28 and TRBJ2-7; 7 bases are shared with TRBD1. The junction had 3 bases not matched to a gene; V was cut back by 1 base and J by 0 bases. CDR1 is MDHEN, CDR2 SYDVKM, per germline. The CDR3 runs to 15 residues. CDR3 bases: TGTGCCAGCAGTTTATCTCCAGGGGGCTCCTACGAGCAGTACTTC. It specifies CASSLSPGGSYEQYF.